This TCR beta chain was captured in a study of cytomegalovirus exposure and HLA in healthy donors. Study overall: Early released data had around 79 million unique TCRs, all coming from HLA-typed donors.

Notes on this clone: What it binds is unknown. At one of its ends the junction is not consistent with the germline gene, which may arise from a read error.

In nominal health when sampled, donors likely had unrecorded immune exposures nonetheless. Germline-derived CDR1 and CDR2 are SNHLY and FYNNEI. The CDR3 contains 15 residues. General study findings and limits: In most subjects, TCR beta sequences reportedly gave accurate predictions of HLA-A and HLA-B alleles. As a later analysis showed, several of the most significant clusters appeared to be linked to common viral pathogens.

PCR primers comprised 60 Vbeta and 13 Jbeta primers. Sequenced by immunoSEQ multiplex PCR; TCRdb stores in-frame clones only, minus some. The sample has 130,000 to 150,000 clones, nearly 80% seen once. The chain combines TRBV2 with TRBJ2-7; tentative D call: TRBD1 (5 bases). Sequenced input: PBMCs. This receptor was identified in a male donor in good health and CMV-seronegative. As DNA, the CDR3 is TGTGCCGGCAGTGAAGGTTGGACATCCTCCTACGAGCAGTACTTC. The encoded protein is CAGSEGWTSSYEQYF.